This T cell receptor (beta chain) was sequenced in a study of cytomegalovirus exposure and HLA in healthy donors. It was with 60 Vbeta and 13 Jbeta primers that the PCR ran. TCRdb's table, derived via immunoSEQ multiplex PCR, lists solely in-frame clones and lacks some. The data contain 130,000 or so clones, roughly 88% of them singletons. As to this clone: As yet, its antigen is unknown.

General observations from the study: Researchers counted about 150 TCR beta chains as cytomegalovirus-associated. Several of the most significant clusters were apparently associated with common viral pathogens in a later analysis.

V shed 4 bases and J shed 4 bases, with 15 bases lying between them. The germline gives CDR1 SGHRS, CDR2 YFSETQ. CDR3 size: 15 residues. Sequencing was performed on PBMCs. This sequence was found in a middle-aged woman in good health and CMV-seronegative. The V and J genes are TRBV5-1 and TRBJ2-1, with a possible D match to TRBD2 (5 bases). CDR3: CASSPGGLGYNEQFF. The CDR3 DNA is TGCGCCAGCAGCCCGGGCGGGTTGGGATACAATGAGCAGTTCTTC.